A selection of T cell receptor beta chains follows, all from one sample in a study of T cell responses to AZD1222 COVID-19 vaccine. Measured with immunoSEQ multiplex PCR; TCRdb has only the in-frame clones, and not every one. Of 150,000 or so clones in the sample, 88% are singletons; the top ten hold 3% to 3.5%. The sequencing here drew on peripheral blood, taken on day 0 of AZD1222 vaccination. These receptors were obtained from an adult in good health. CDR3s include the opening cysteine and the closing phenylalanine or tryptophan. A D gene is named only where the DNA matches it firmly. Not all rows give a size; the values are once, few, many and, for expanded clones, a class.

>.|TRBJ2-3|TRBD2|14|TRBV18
TGTGCCAGCTCACCGGCGGGACTAGCTGATACGCAGTATTTT
CASSPAGLADTQYF
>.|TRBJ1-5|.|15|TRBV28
TGTGCCAGCAGTCCCTTATACGGGGGCAATCAGCCCCAGCATTTT
CASSPLYGGNQPQHF
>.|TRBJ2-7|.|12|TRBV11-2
TGTGCCAGCAGCTTACCCCCGGGCGAGCAGTACTTC
CASSLPPGEQYF
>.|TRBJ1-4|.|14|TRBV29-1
TGCAGCGTTGACCCCCAGTCTCCGAATGAAAAACTGTTTTTT
CSVDPQSPNEKLFF
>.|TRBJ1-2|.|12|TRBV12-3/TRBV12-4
TGTGCCAGCAGTTGGGACGCTTATGGCTACACCTTC
CASSWDAYGYTF
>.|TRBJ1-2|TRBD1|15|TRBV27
TGTGCCAGCAGTTTAGGGGGGACAGGGAAGTATGGCTACACCTTC
CASSLGGTGKYGYTF
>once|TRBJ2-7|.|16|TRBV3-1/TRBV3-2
TGTGCCAGCAGCCCCCCGTCGGGGCACGTACACTACGAGCAGTACTTC
CASSPPSGHVHYEQYF
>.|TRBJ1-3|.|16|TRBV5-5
TGTGCCAGCAGCCTAAACCCGACAGTCTCTGGAAACACCATATATTTT
CASSLNPTVSGNTIYF
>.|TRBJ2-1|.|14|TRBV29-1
TGCAGCGTTGCTTCCCAGCAGGGGTACGGTGAGCAGTTCTTC
CSVASQQGYGEQFF
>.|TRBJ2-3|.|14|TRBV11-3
TGTGCCAGCAGCTTAGGAGCTAACGCAGATACGCAGTATTTT
CASSLGANADTQYF
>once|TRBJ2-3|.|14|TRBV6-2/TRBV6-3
TGTGCCAGCAGTGATGGACAGCGCACAGATACGCAGTATTTT
CASSDGQRTDTQYF
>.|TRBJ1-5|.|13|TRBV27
TGTGCCAGCAGTGTCGCAGGGAATCAGCCCCAGCATTTT
CASSVAGNQPQHF
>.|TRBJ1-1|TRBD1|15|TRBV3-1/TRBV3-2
TGTGCCAGCAGCCAAGAACAGACAGGGTACACTGAAGCTTTCTTT
CASSQEQTGYTEAFF
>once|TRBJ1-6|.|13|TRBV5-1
TGCGCCAGCAGAACGGGGATCAATTCACCCCTCCACTTT
CASRTGINSPLHF
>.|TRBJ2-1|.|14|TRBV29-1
TGCAGCGCCCACTCGCTATCCTCCTACAATGAGCAGTTCTTC
CSAHSLSSYNEQFF
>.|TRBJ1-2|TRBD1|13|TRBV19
TGTGCCAGTAGCGTCGGGACAGCCTATGGCTACACCTTC
CASSVGTAYGYTF
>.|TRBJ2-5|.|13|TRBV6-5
TGTGCCAGCAGTTTGCTAGCCGTAGAGACCCAGTACTTC
CASSLLAVETQYF
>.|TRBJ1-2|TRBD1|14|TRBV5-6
TGTGCCAGCAGCCGGGACAGCAAGATCTATGGCTACACCTTC
CASSRDSKIYGYTF
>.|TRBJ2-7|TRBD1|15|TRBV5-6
TGTGCCAGCAGCCTAAGGGGGCGCGGATCCCACGAGCAGTACTTC
CASSLRGRGSHEQYF
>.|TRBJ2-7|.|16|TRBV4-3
TGCGCCAGCAGCCAAGATCAAGGACATCCTTCCTACGAGCAGTACTTC
CASSQDQGHPSYEQYF
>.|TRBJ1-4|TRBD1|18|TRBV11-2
TGTGCCAGCAGCTTAAATCACAGAACCGGGACAGGGGTCGGAAAACTGTTTTTT
CASSLNHRTGTGVGKLFF
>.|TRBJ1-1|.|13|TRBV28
TGTGCCAGCAGTTTAAGGCAGACTTCTGAAGCTTTCTTT
CASSLRQTSEAFF
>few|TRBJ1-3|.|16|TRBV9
TGTGCCAGCAGCCCCTGGGGTGGGATCTCTGGAAACACCATATATTTT
CASSPWGGISGNTIYF
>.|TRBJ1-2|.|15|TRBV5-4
TGTGCCAGCAGCTGGGCCCAGGGTGTCGGCTATGGCTACACCTTC
CASSWAQGVGYGYTF
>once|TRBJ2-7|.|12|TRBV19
TGTGCCAGTAGTATACAGGGCTACGAGCAGTACTTC
CASSIQGYEQYF
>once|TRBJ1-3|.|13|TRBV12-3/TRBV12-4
TGTGCCAGCATGGAGGGGCCTGGAAACACCATATATTTT
CASMEGPGNTIYF
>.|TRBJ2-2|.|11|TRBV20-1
TGCAGTGCCAAGGGGGCCGGGGAGCTGTTTTTT
CSAKGAGELFF
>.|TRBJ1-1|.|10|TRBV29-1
TGCAGCGCAAGAGACAGGGAAGCTTTCTTT
CSARDREAFF
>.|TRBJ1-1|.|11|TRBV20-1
TGCAGTGCTAGGTTTGGGACTGAAGCTTTCTTT
CSARFGTEAFF
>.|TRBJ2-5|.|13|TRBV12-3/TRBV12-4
TGTGCCAGCAGTAACGGACAGCGGGAGACCCAGTACTTC
CASSNGQRETQYF
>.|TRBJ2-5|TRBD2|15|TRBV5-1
TGCGCCAGCAGCTCCCGACTAGCGGGTCAAGAGACCCAGTACTTC
CASSSRLAGQETQYF
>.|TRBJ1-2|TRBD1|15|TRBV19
TGTGCCAGTAGTCCGAGGACAGGGGGCTTCTATGGCTACACCTTC
CASSPRTGGFYGYTF
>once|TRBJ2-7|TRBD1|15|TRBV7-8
TGTGCCAGCAGCCCCGGGACAGGGCCGACCTACGAGCAGTACTTC
CASSPGTGPTYEQYF
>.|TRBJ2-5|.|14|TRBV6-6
TGTGCCAGCAGTTCGATGGGTTCAGGGGAGACCCAGTACTTC
CASSSMGSGETQYF
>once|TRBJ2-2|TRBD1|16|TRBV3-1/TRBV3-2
TGTGCCAGCAGCCCCGGGACAGGGGCGAAGAGCGGGGAGCTGTTTTTT
CASSPGTGAKSGELFF
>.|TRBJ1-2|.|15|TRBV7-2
TGTGCCAGCAGCTTACAAGCCCAACTTAACTATGGCTACACCTTC
CASSLQAQLNYGYTF
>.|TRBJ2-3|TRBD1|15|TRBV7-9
TGTGCCAGCAGCCCGAGACAGGGGGTCACAGATACGCAGTATTTT
CASSPRQGVTDTQYF
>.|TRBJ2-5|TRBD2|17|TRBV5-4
TGTGCCAGCAGCCCTGGGACTAGCGGGGGGGCCGGAGAGACCCAGTACTTC
CASSPGTSGGAGETQYF
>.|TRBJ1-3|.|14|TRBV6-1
TGTGCCAGCAGTCAAATACGCTCTGGAAACACCATATATTTT
CASSQIRSGNTIYF
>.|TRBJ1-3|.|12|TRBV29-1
TGCAGCGTTAACACTGCTGGAAACACCATATATTTT
CSVNTAGNTIYF
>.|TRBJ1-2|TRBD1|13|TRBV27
TGTGCCAGCAGTTCGCCGGACAGGCACGGCTACACCTTC
CASSSPDRHGYTF
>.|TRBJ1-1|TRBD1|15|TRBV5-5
TGTGCCAGCAGCTTCGACAGGGGATGGAACACTGAAGCTTTCTTT
CASSFDRGWNTEAFF